Below are 7 T cell receptor beta chains sequenced from a single sample in a study of T cell responses to AZD1222 COVID-19 vaccine. Libraries were prepared by immunoSEQ multiplex PCR; TCRdb keeps only in-frame clonotypes and omits some of them. Of around 150,000 clones detected, approximately 93% appear once; the ten largest clones hold more than 0.9%. Sequences were derived from peripheral blood, sampled 28 days after the second AZD1222 dose. These receptors all stem from an adult who received the AZD1222 COVID-19 vaccine.

The gene calls are TRBV9 and TRBJ1-1; maybe TRBD1 (6 bases). CDR1 is SGDLS, CDR2 YYNGEE, per germline. V was pared by 3 bases and J by 0 bases, with 12 bases between. This CDR3 has 15 amino acids. This CDR3 is CASSAPGDLNTEAFF. Here the CDR3 DNA reads TGTGCCAGCAGCGCACCAGGGGACTTGAACACTGAAGCTTTCTTT.

The chain is built from TRBV7-2 and TRBJ1-2, with 8 bases aligning to TRBD1. J lost 2 bases, V lost 0 bases, and 5 bases had no gene match. Germline CDR1 reads SGHTA; CDR2 reads FQGNSA. The CDR3 length is 16 residues. The CDR3 reads CASSLAWRDRNYGYTF. Here the CDR3 DNA reads TGTGCCAGCAGCTTAGCTTGGAGGGACAGGAACTATGGCTACACCTTC.

The chain joins TRBV6-5 to TRBJ2-3, with 8 bases fitting TRBD1. CDR1 MNHEY and CDR2 SVGAGI come from the germline V gene. Germline trimming cut 7 bases from V and 1 base from J; bases unmatched to any gene: 7. The CDR3 has 15 residues. The CDR3 loop is CASTWDRTGTDTQYF. The CDR3 DNA reads as TGTGCCAGCACCTGGGACAGGACGGGCACAGATACGCAGTATTTT.

The chain couples TRBV14 to TRBJ2-7; 7 nucleotides match TRBD2. The CDR3 has 15 amino acids. Germline values: CDR1 SGHDN, CDR2 FVKESK. V was clipped by 2 bases and J by 4 bases; unmatched bases: 8. CDR3: CASSQRARERYEQYF. The DNA of the CDR3 is TGTGCCAGCAGCCAAAGGGCGCGGGAGAGGTACGAGCAGTACTTC.

The V call is TRBV6-5, the J call TRBJ2-2; D might be TRBD2 (6 bases). CDR3 size: 14 residues. Trimming shortened V by 0 bases and J by 6 bases, and 8 bases separated the two germline ends. Germline assignment: CDR1 MNHEY and CDR2 SVGAGI. Here the CDR3 DNA reads TGTGCCAGCAGTTACTCCCGGGAGCCCGGGGAGCTGTTTTTT. Residues: CASSYSREPGELFF.

This chain uses TRBV7-9 with TRBJ1-2; D call uncertain. Trimming took 1 base from V and 1 from J, leaving 10 bases between them. CDR3 length: 15 amino acids. Germline CDR1 reads SEHNR; CDR2 reads FQNEAQ (reference sequence). Here the CDR3 DNA reads TGTGCCAGCAGCTTAGGACAACTACATAACTATGGCTACACCTTC. It specifies CASSLGQLHNYGYTF.

J is TRBJ1-1 and V is TRBV5-1; D is ambiguous. Germline lookup yields CDR1 SGHRS and CDR2 YFSETQ. Trimming left V 0 bases short and J 0 bases short, with 9 bases between. The length of the CDR3 is 15 residues. CDR3: CASSLARQLNTEAFF. CDR3 bases: TGCGCCAGCAGCTTGGCACGCCAGCTGAACACTGAAGCTTTCTTT.